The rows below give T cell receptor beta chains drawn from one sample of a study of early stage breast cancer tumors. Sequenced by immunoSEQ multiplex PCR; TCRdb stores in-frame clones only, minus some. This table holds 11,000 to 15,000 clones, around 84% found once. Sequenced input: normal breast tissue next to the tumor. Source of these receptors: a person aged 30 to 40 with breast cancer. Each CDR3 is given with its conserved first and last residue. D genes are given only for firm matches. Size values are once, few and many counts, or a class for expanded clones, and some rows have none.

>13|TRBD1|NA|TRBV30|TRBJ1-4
TGTGCCTGGGGCCGGGACAGGGATGAAAAACTGTTTTTT
CAWGRDRDEKLFF
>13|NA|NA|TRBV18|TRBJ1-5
TGTGCCAGCTCATGGGAAGTGAATCAGCCCCAGCATTTT
CASSWEVNQPQHF
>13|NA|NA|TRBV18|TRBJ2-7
TGTGCCAGCTCACCTCCTTCCTCCTACGAGCAGTACTTC
CASSPPSSYEQYF
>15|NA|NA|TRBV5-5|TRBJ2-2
TGTGCCAGCAGCCGGGGCACGAGGAACACCGGGGAGCTGTTTTTT
CASSRGTRNTGELFF
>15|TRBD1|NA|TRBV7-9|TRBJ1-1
TGTGCCAGCAGCTTAGGAGGGACAGTGAACACTGAAGCTTTCTTT
CASSLGGTVNTEAFF
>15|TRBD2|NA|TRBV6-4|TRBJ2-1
TGTGCCAGCAGTCGGACTAGCTCCGGTTTAGATGAGCAGTTCTTC
CASSRTSSGLDEQFF
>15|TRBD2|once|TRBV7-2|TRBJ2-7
TGTGCCAGCGACCACCGGGGGCGGGAGGGTCACGAGCAGTACTTC
CASDHRGREGHEQYF
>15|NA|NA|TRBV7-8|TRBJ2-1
TGTGCCAGCAGCTCCTCTTGGGCTGACTACAATGAGCAGTTCTTC
CASSSSWADYNEQFF
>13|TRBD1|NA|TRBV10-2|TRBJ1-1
TGCGCCAGCAGCTTGGACAGGGCAGGTGAAGCTTTCTTT
CASSLDRAGEAFF
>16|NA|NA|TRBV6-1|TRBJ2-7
TGTGCCAGCAGTGAAATCCGGGACCGAAGCTCCTACGAGCAGTACTTC
CASSEIRDRSSYEQYF
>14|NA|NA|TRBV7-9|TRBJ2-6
TGTGCCAGCAGCTTAGAGGGGTCGGCCAACGTCCTGACTTTC
CASSLEGSANVLTF
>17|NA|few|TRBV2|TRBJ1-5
TGTGCCAGCAGTGCAAGGGGGGGCAGTGATAGCAATCAGCCCCAGCATTTT
CASSARGGSDSNQPQHF
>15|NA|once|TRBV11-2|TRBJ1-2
TGTGCCAGCAGCTTTGGCGACGGCGTAGTAAGGGGCTACACCTTC
CASSFGDGVVRGYTF
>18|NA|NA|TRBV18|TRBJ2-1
TGTGCCAGCTCACAACGCTCTACTGCGGGGAGCTCCTACAATGAGCAGTTCTTC
CASSQRSTAGSSYNEQFF
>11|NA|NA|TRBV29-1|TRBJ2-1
TGCAGCGTTGACGGGTACAATGAGCAGTTCTTC
CSVDGYNEQFF
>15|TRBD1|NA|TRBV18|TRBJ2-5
TGTGCCAGCTCACCAGGGACAGGGTATTTAGAGACCCAGTACTTC
CASSPGTGYLETQYF
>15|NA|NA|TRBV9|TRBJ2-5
TGTGCCAGCAGCGTACTCCCCCTTTCCCCGGAGACCCAGTACTTC
CASSVLPLSPETQYF
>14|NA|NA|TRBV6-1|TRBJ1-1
TGTGCCAGCAGTGAAGAGGTAGGCCGGGCTGAAGCTTTCTTT
CASSEEVGRAEAFF
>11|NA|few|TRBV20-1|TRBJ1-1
TGCAGTGCTGCCCGACAGGCTAGGTCTTTCTTT
CSAARQARSFF
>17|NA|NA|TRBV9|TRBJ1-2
TGTGCCAGCGGAGGGTCGAGGGGGAGCCCTGCTAACTATGGCTACACCTTC
CASGGSRGSPANYGYTF
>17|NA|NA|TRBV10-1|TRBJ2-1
TGCGCCAGCAGTGAGCCAAATAGGGGGAGGGCCGGGAATGAGCAGTTCTTC
CASSEPNRGRAGNEQFF
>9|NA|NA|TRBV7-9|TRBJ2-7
TGTGCCAGCAGCCCTGGGGTCTTCTTC
CASSPGVFF
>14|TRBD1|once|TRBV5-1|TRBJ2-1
TGCGCCAGCAGCTCTAGGACAGGGTTGGCTGAGCAGTTCTTC
CASSSRTGLAEQFF
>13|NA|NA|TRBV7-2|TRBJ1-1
TGTGCCAGCAGCTTGGTCAGGTCCGCTGAAGCTTTCTTT
CASSLVRSAEAFF
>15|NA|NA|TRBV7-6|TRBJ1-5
TGTGCCAGCAGCTCCGAGGCGGATAGCAATCAGCCCCAGCATTTT
CASSSEADSNQPQHF
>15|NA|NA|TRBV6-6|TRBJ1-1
TGTGCCAGCAGTTACGGTGGACAGATGAACACTGAAGCTTTCTTT
CASSYGGQMNTEAFF
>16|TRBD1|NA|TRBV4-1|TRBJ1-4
TGCGCCAGCAGCCAATCCCCGGGACAGCCTAATGAAAAACTGTTTTTT
CASSQSPGQPNEKLFF
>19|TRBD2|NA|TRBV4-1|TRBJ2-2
TGCGCCAGCAGCCCGTTGGGGCGGGAGGGCCTTCTTAACACCGGGGAGCTGTTTTTT
CASSPLGREGLLNTGELFF
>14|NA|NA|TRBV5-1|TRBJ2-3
TGCGCCAGCAGCTTCAGCTATAGCACAGATACGCAGTATTTT
CASSFSYSTDTQYF
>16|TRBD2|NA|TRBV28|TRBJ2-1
TGTGCCAGCAGTTACCATAGCGGGAGGTACGGCAATGAGCAGTTCTTC
CASSYHSGRYGNEQFF
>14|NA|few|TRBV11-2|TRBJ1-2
TGTGCCAGCAGCTCCTACGGTGGAAACTATGGCTACACCTTC
CASSSYGGNYGYTF
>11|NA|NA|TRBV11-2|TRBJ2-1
TGTGCCAGCAGCTTCTACAATGAGCAGTTCTTC
CASSFYNEQFF
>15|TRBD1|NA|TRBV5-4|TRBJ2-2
TGTGCCAGCAGCCCTGACAGGGGGGGCACCGGGGAGCTGTTTTTT
CASSPDRGGTGELFF
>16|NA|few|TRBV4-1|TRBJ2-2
TGCGCCAGCAGCCAAGGGTCCTTGGAGGACACCGGGGAGCTGTTTTTT
CASSQGSLEDTGELFF
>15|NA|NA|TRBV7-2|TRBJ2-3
TGTGCCAGCAGCTTGGGGGGACTGCTCACAGATACGCAGTATTTT
CASSLGGLLTDTQYF
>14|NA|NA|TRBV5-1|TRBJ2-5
TGCGCCAGCAGCTCACAGGGAAGAGAAGAGACCCAGTACTTC
CASSSQGREETQYF
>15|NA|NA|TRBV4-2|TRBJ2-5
TGTGCCAGCAGCCAAGCGTCCGGGTTCCAAGAGACCCAGTACTTC
CASSQASGFQETQYF
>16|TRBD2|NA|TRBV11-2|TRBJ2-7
TGTGCCAGCAGCATCAGCAGACTAGCGGGAGAGTACGAGCAGTACTTC
CASSISRLAGEYEQYF
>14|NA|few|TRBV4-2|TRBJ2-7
TGTGCCAGCAGCCAAGGGTTAGAGGGGGACGAGCAGTACTTC
CASSQGLEGDEQYF
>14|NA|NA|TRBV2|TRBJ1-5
TGTGCCAGCACCGACACCGGACATCGTCAGCCCCAGCATTTT
CASTDTGHRQPQHF
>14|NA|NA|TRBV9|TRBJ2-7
TGTGCCAGCAGCGTATCCCCACGTGGGGACGAGCAGTACTTC
CASSVSPRGDEQYF
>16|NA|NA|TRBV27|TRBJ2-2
TGTGCCAGCAGTTTATCGTTCGGTTCCGACACCGGGGAGCTGTTTTTT
CASSLSFGSDTGELFF
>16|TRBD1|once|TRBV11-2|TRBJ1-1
TGTGCCAGCAGCTTACGGCCGGGACAGCTGAACACTGAAGCTTTCTTT
CASSLRPGQLNTEAFF
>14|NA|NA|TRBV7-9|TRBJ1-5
TGTGCCAGCAGCCTGGACGCGAGCAATCAGCCCCAGCATTTT
CASSLDASNQPQHF
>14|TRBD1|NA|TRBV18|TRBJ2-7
TGTGCCAGCTCAGCCCGACAGGGTGTCTACGAGCAGTACTTC
CASSARQGVYEQYF
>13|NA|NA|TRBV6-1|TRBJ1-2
TGTGCCAGCAGTCCCCGGGGGGATGATGGCTACACCTTC
CASSPRGDDGYTF
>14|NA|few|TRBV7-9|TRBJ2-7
TGTGCCAGCAGCCAGCTAACTTCTATCTACGAGCAGTACTTC
CASSQLTSIYEQYF
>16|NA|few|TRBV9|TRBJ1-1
TGTGCCAGCAGCGCCCCGACCGGGACGGTGAACACTGAAGCTTTCTTT
CASSAPTGTVNTEAFF
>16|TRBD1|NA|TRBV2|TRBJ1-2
TGTGCCAGCAGTCTGGTCGGACAGGGGTCGGTCTATGGCTACACCTTC
CASSLVGQGSVYGYTF
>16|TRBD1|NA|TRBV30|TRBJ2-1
TGTGCCTGGAGGCAGCCGGGACAGGGGAAAAGGAATGAGCAGTTCTTC
CAWRQPGQGKRNEQFF
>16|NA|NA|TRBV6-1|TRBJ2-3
TGTGCCAGCAGTGAAAAATGGACAGCTCTCACAGATACGCAGTATTTT
CASSEKWTALTDTQYF
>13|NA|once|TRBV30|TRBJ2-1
TGTGCCTGGAGTCGGATCCTCTACAATGAGCAGTTCTTC
CAWSRILYNEQFF